This T cell receptor (beta chain) originates from a study of cytomegalovirus exposure and HLA in healthy donors. Overall study results and limits: Later findings reportedly placed an Asian-associated ancestry cluster below the roughly 730-donor mean for N-insertions. Productive status was seen about 90% or about 30% of the time for most TCR beta V segments in an earlier analysis.

On this clone: Antigen specificity is unknown.

PCR primers comprised 60 Vbeta and 13 Jbeta primers. The data were produced by immunoSEQ multiplex PCR, yet TCRdb's version contains in-frame clones alone and is incomplete. The table includes 150,000 to 200,000 clones, roughly 80% detected once. Germline CDR1 LNHDA, CDR2 SQIVND (reference sequence). Trimming took 5 bases from V and 2 from J, leaving 13 bases between them. The CDR3 has 15 amino acids. V usage is TRBV19 and J usage is TRBJ2-1, with D possibly TRBD1 on 6 matching bases. Sequenced input: PBMCs. This TCR derives from a woman aged 18 to 35 in good health and CMV-seronegative. This chain's CDR3 is CASSAQGTAYNEQFF. The CDR3 DNA follows: TGTGCCAGTAGTGCCCAGGGGACCGCCTACAATGAGCAGTTCTTC.